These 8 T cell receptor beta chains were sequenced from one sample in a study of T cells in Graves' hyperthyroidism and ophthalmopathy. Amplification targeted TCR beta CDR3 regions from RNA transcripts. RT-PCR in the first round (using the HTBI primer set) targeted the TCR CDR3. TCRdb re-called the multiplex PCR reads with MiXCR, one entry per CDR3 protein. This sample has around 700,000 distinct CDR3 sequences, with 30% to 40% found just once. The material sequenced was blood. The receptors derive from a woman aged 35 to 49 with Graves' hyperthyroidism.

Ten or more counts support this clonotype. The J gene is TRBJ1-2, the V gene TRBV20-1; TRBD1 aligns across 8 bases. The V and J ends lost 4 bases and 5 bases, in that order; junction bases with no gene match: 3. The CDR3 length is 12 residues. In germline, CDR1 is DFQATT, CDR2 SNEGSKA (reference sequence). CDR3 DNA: TGCAGTGCTACTGACAGGGGATATGGCTACACCTTC. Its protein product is CSATDRGYGYTF.

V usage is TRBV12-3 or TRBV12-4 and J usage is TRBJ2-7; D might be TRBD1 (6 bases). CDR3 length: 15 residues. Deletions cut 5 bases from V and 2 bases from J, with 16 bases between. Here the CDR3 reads CASSLGTSPTYEQYF. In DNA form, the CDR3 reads TGTGCCAGCAGTCTCGGGACATCCCCCACCTACGAGCAGTACTTC.

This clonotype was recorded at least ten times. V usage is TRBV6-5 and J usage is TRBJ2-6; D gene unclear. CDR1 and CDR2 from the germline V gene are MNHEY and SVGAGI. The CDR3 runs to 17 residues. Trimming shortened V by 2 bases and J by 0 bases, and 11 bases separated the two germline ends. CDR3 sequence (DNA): TGTGCCAGCAGTTACGACGGAGTAAGCTCTGGGGCCAACGTCCTGACTTTC. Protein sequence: CASSYDGVSSGANVLTF.

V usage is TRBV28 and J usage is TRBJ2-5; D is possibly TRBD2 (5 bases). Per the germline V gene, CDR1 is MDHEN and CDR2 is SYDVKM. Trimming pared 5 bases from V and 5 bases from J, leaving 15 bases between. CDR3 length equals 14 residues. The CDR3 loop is CASSPGEVWETQYF. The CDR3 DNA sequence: TGTGCCAGCAGTCCCGGGGAAGTATGGGAGACCCAGTACTTC. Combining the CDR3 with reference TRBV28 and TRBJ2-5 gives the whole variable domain DVKVTQSSRYLVKRTGEKVFLECVQDMDHENMFWYRQDPGLGLRLIYFSYDVKMKEKGDIPEGYSVSREKKERFSLILESASTNQTSMYLCASSPGEVWETQYFGPGTRLLVL.

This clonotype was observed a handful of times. CDR3 in amino acids: CASTGQGPYEQYF. The CDR3 DNA reads as TGCGCCAGCACTGGACAGGGCCCCTACGAGCAGTACTTC. This rearrangement joins TRBV5-1 to TRBJ2-7; 8 bases map to TRBD1. V was clipped by 6 bases and J by 2 bases; unmatched bases: 4. The CDR3 has 13 residues. Germline V CDR1 and CDR2: SGHRS, YFSETQ.

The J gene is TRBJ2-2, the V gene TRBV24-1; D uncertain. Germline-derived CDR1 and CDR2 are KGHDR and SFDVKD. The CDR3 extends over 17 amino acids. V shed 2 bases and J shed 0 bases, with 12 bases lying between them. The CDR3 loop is CATSDYPTSTNTGELFF. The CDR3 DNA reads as TGTGCCACCAGTGATTACCCCACCAGCACGAACACCGGGGAGCTGTTTTTT.

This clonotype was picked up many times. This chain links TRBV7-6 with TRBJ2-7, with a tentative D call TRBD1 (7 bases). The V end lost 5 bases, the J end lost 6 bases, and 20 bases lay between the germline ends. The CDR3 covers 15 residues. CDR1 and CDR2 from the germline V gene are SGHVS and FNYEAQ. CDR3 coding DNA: TGTGCCAGCAGCCAACCACCAGGGGGGCAAGGCGAGCAGTACTTC. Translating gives CASSQPPGGQGEQYF.

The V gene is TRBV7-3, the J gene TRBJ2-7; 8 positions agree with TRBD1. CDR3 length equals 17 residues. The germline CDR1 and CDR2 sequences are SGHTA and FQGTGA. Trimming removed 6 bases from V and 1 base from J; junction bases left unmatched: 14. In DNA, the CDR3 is TGTGCCAGCAGGAAAGGACAGGGTAGAACATCATCCTACGAGCAGTACTTC. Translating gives CASRKGQGRTSSYEQYF. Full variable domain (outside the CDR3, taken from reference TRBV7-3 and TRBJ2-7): GAGVSQTPSNKVTEKGKYVELRCDPISGHTALYWYRQSLGQGPEFLIYFQGTGAADDSGLPNDRFFAVRPEGSVSTLKIQRTERGDSAVYLCASRKGQGRTSSYEQYFGPGTRLTVT.